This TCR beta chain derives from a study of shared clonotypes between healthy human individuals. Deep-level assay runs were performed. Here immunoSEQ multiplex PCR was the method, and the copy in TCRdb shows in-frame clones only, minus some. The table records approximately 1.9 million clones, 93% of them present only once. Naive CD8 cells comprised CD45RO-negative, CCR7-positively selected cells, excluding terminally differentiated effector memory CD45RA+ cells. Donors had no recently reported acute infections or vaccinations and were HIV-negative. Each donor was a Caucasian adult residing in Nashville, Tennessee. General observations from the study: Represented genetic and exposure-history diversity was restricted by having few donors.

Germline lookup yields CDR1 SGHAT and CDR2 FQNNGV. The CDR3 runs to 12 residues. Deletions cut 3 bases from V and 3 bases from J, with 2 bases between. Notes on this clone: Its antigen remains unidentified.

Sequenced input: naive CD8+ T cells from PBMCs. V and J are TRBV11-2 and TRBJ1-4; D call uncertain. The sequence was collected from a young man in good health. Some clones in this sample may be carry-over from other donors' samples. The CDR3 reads CASSFSNEKLFF. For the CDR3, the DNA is TGTGCCAGCAGCTTTTCTAATGAAAAACTGTTTTTT.